This T cell receptor (beta chain) was captured in a study of blood T cell repertoires in COVID-19. As for the study in general: T cells, B-cell-depleted T cells, or PBMCs provided the cDNA or gDNA that served as material.

Authors' processing steps: Estimation of nucleated cell counts relied on the amplification of reference gene primers. TCRdb's table, derived via immunoSEQ multiplex PCR, lists solely in-frame clones and lacks some. For V, J and clone size, that table is used; D and trimming come from the DNA. The sample has about 260,000 clones, about 87% seen once. Between the trimmed V and J ends, which lost 5 bases and 2 bases, there was a span of 16 bases. CDR3 length: 15 residues. CDR1 and CDR2 (germline): SGHVS, FQNEAQ. Participants spanned ages about 18 to 90 years and resided in roughly 22 US areas. Participants' reported clinical history set cohort assignment.

This sequence joins TRBV7-8 and TRBJ2-7, with D possibly TRBD2 on 6 matching bases. The source material was PBMCs or T cells enriched from blood (not recorded which). The TCR sequence derives from a woman in her forties or fifties who had recovered from COVID-19. Here the CDR3 reads CASSQSGPYTYEQYF. CDR3 bases: TGTGCCAGCAGCCAGAGCGGGCCCTACACCTACGAGCAGTACTTC.